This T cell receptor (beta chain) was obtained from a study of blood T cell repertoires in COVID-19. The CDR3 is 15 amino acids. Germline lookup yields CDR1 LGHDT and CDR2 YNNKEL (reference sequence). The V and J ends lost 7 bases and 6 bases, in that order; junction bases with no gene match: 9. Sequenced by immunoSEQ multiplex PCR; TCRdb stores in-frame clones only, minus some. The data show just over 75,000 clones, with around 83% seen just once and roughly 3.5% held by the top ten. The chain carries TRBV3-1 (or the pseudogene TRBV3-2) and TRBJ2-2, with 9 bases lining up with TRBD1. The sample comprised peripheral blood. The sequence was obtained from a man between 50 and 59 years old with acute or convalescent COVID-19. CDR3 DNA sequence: TGTGCCAGCATCACGACAGGGGGGCCCTCCGGGGAGCTGTTTTTT. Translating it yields CASITTGGPSGELFF.